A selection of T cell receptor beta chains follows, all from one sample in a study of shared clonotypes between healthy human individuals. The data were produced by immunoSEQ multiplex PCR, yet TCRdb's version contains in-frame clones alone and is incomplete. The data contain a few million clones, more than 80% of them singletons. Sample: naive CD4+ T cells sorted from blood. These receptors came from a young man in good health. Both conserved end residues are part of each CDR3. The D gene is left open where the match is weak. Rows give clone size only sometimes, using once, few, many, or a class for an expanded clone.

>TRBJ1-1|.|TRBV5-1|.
TGCGCCAGCAGCTCCATTACAGTGAACACTGAAGCTTTCTTT
CASSSITVNTEAFF
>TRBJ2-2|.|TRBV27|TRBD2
TGTGCCAGCAGTTTACGGGCTAGCGGGGCCGCGAACACCGGGGAGCTGTTTTTT
CASSLRASGAANTGELFF
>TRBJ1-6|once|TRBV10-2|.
TGCGCCAGCAGCTGGTTGACTGACGACCCCCCCCTCCACTTT
CASSWLTDDPPLHF
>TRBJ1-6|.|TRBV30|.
TGTGCCTGGAGTGGTGGAGGGAATTCACCCCTCCACTTT
CAWSGGGNSPLHF
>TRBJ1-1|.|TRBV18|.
TGTGCCAGCTCACCGGAACAGGGAGTTACTGAAGCTTTCTTT
CASSPEQGVTEAFF
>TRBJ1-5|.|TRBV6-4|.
TGTGCCAGCAGTGACGGATACCGTCTAGGTAATCAGCCCCAGCATTTT
CASSDGYRLGNQPQHF
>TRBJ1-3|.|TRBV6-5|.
TGTGCCAGCAGTTACTCGAGCTCTGGAAACACCATATATTTT
CASSYSSSGNTIYF
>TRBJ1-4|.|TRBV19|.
TGTGCCAGTAGTATAGGACAGCGAACTAATGAAAAACTGTTTTTT
CASSIGQRTNEKLFF
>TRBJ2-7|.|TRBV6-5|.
TGTGCCAGCAGTTACTCGAGGAGACCCCTAACCTACGAGCAGTACTTC
CASSYSRRPLTYEQYF
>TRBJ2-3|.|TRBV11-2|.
TGTGCCAGCAGCTTACTGTCCACAGATACGCAGTATTTT
CASSLLSTDTQYF
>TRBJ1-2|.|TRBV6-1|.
TGTGCCAGCAGATTGAGGGTGGGTGGCTACACCTTC
CASRLRVGGYTF